The T cell receptor (beta chain) under discussion was sequenced for a study of CD8 T cells in ankylosing spondylitis. At least ten counts were recorded for this clonotype. The target antigen is unknown. Findings and limits, study-wide: Disease-linked clones reportedly showed significant enrichment in matched ankylosing spondylitis synovial fluid. Ankylosing spondylitis blood seemed to carry a telltale TCR beta motif made of roughly 8 highly homologous variants.

This CDR3 is built from 12 residues. Per the germline V gene, CDR1 is SQVTM and CDR2 is ANQGSEA. V was pared by 6 bases and J by 6 bases, with 6 bases of the junction left unmatched. For TCR beta, libraries came from quantitative 5'-RACE with molecular barcodes. TCRdb fed the 5' RACE reads into MiXCR, producing one record per CDR3 protein. The sample lists around 300,000 distinct CDR3 sequences; more than 9% were seen once. What was sequenced was blood, either unsorted or a sorted T cell fraction (not recorded which). The chain joins TRBV29-1 to TRBJ1-2, with 8 bases fitting TRBD1. The clonotype was recovered from a female donor with ankylosing spondylitis or in good health (not recorded which). This CDR3 reads CSVTGQGDGYTF. In DNA, the CDR3 is TGCAGCGTGACAGGACAGGGCGATGGCTACACCTTC. The full variable domain, rest sourced from reference TRBV29-1 and TRBJ1-2, is SAVISQKPSRDICQRGTSLTIQCQVDSQVTMMFWYRQQPGQSLTLIATANQGSEATYESGFVIDKFPISRPNLTFSTLTVSNMSPEDSSIYLCSVTGQGDGYTFGSGTRLTVV.